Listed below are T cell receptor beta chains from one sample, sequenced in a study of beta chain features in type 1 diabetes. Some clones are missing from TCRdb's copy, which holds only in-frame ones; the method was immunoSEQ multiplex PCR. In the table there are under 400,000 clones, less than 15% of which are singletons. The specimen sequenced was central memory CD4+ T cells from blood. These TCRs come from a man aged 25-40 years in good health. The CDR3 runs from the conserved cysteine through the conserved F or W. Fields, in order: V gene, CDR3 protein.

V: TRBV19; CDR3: CASRTTGGQETQYF
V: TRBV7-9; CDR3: CASSQGASTSYEQYF
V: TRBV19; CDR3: CASSPGTGVSNQPQHF
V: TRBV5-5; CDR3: CASSRSVGLHNEQFF
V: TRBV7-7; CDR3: CASSPSGPTGGELFF
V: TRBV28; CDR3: CASRTIGQPQHF
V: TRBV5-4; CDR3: CASSPVGPTGGYEQYF
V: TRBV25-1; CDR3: CASSPGVVETQYF
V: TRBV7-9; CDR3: CASSLFGRANEKLFF
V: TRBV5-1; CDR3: CASSNTGGRDTQYF
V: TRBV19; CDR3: CASSKGRGSYNEQFF
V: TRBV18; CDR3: CASSPTGGSDTQYF
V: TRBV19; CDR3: CASSTQGLNEKLFF
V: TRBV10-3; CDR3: CAMGTPYNEQFF
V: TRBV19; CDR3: CASSYSSASGANVLTF
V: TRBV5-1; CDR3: CASSHTGTSGRKETQYF
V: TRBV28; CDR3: CATTNGGKEQFF
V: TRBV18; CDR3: CASSPRGGPMDTQYF
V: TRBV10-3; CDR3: CAISESDGREQFF
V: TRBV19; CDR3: CASSSGDILAKNIQYF
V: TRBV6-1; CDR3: CASSLGTGGREKLFF
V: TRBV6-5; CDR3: CASSPRDSRTDTQYF
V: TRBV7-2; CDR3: CASSLTGDTQYF
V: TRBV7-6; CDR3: CASSLVVGGGNTGELFF
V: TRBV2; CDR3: CASRKDSLSTYEQYF
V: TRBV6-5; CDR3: CASSYHQGITEKLFF
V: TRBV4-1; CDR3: CASSHVQGGPPNF
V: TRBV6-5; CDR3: CASSYTGGNQPQHF
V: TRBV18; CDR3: CASSPDAANTEAFF
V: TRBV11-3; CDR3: CASSLSGRSTGELFF
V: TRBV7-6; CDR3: CASSLGFGGRANNEQFF
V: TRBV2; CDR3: CASSEAQTGSNEQFF
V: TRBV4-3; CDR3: CASSQASSGAYNEQFF
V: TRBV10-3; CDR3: CAISGTSGSYNEQFF
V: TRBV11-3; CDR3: CASSLVGTETQYF
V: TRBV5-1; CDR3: CASSYSGGMLGTQYF
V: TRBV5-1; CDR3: CASSLRWANYGYTF
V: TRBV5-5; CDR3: CASSPVGYNEQFF
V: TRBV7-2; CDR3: CASSSGGRIYGYTF
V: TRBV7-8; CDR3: CASSSAGGGPSTGELFF